Listed here is a single T cell receptor (beta chain). In this sample, this clone turned up once. Its antigen remains undetermined. Base-call qualities are not available, and no considerably larger clone is one nucleotide away. This sample is drawn from a study of T cell changes during pregnancy in multiple sclerosis (dated by TCRdb to about 2019). Notes on the research overall: Changes in the T cell repertoire over the course of pregnancy were examined in this study in women with multiple sclerosis.

Trimming costs V 2 bases and J 5 bases, and their ends lie 21 bases apart. The CDR3 sequence holds 17 residues, the cysteine and phenylalanine included. Only the CDR3 region is kept as DNA, spanning 51 bases read in frame from base 1. According to the germline V gene, CDR1 reads SGHDN and CDR2 reads FVKESK. The library was generated by the immunoSEQ multiplex PCR assay. TCRdb took this table from immuneACCESS and kept in-frame rearrangements with V and J called. Such tables lack part of the clones; where checked against another copy, unresolved V genes explain under half of the gap, and the rest is unexplained. Within this sample are around 78,000 clones, with 85% to 95% of them counted one time only. Of the sample, approximately 2.5% is held by the ten largest clones.

The sequence came from a female donor with multiple sclerosis, enrolled in a pregnancy study. The chain was built from TRBV14 and TRBJ1-2, with TRBD1 perhaps the D gene, on 5 matching bases. The sample was peripheral blood, taken in the second trimester of pregnancy. The nucleotides read TGTGCCAGCAGCCAATGGGGGGGTTTAGGAGGCGAATATGGCTACACCTTC. Translated, this gives CASSQWGGLGGEYGYTF.